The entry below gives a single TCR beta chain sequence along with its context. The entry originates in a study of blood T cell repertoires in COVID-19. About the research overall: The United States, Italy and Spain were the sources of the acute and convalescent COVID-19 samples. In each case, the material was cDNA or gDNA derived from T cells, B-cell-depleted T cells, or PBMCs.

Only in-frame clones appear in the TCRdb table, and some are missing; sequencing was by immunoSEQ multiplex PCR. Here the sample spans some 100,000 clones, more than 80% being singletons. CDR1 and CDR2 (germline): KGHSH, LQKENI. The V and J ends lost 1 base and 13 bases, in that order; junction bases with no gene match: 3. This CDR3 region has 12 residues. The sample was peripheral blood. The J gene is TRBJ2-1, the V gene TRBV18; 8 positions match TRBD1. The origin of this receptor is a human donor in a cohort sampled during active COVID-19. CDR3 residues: CASSPLQGGQFF. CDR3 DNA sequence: TGTGCCAGCTCACCACTACAGGGGGGCCAGTTCTTC.